This T cell receptor (beta chain) stems from a study of human T cells and chemical hapten exposure. The study's library attached unique molecular identifiers to single cDNA molecules. TCRdb recomputed calls from the RACE reads with MiXCR, one row per CDR3 protein. The table shows 180,000 or so distinct CDR3 sequences, with 24% occurring only once. Note on this clonotype: What it binds is not known.

The time point denotes: patch test 3, about 24 weeks after DPC sensitization. Treatment: therapeutic diphenylcyclopropenone sensitization with weekly scalp DPC. General study points: The donors suffered from alopecia, so their immune response may not match that of healthy people. The study found that DPC sensitization did not change TCRs above 1 in 1000 frequency.

V lost 5 bases to trimming and J lost 2 bases; unmatched junction nucleotides: 5. CDR3 size: 15 residues. CDR1 MNHEY and CDR2 SVGAGI come from the germline V gene. The V gene is TRBV6-5, the J gene TRBJ2-7; TRBD2 aligns across 11 bases. The source of this sequence is a woman aged 40 to 50 with alopecia areata. Some clones in this sample may be carry-over from other donors' samples. This material consisted of whole blood, taken in connection with sensitization to the hapten diphenylcyclopropenone (DPC). The CDR3 nucleotides read TGTGCCAGCAGTGAGATAGCGGGAGGGACCTACGAGCAGTACTTC. Its translation is CASSEIAGGTYEQYF.